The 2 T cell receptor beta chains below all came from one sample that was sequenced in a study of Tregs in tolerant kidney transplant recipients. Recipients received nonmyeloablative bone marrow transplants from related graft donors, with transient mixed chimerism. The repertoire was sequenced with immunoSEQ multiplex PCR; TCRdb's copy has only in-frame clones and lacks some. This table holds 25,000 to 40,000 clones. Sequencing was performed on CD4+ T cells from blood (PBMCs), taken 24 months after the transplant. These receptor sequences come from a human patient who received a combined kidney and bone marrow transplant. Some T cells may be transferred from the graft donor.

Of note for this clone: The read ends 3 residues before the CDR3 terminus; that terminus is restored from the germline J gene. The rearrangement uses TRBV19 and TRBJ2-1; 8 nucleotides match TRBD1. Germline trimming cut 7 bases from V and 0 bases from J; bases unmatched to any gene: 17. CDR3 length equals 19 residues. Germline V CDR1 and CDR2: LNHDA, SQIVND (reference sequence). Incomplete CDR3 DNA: TGTGCCAGTAAAAGTAGGCCAGGGGGCCTTTTAAGCTCCTACAATGAG. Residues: CASKSRPGGLLSSYNE. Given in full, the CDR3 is CASKSRPGGLLSSYNEQFF.

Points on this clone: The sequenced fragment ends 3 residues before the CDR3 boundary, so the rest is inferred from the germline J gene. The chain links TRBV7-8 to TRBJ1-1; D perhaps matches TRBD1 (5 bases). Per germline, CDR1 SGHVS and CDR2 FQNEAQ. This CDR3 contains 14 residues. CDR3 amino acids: CASSLDRQTPRAFF. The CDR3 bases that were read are TGTGCCAGCAGCTTAGACAGGCAAACCCCACGA. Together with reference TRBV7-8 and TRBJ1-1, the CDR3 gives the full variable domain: GAGVSQSPRYKVAKRGQDVALRCDPISGHVSLFWYQQALGQGPEFLTYFQNEAQLDKSGLPSDRFFAERPEGSVSTLKIQRTQQEDSAVYLCASSLDRQTPRAFFGQGTRLTVV.